These T cell receptor beta chains were read from a single sample in a study of T cell repertoires in cytomegalovirus infection. No cognate antigen is known for these TCRs. TCRdb reanalysed the reads using MiXCR and keeps one entry per CDR3 protein. The sample records hundreds of thousands of distinct CDR3 sequences, about 29% being singletons. This specimen was cultured PBMCs, taken from culture after CMV antigen stimulation. The receptors stem from a human donor in good health (CMV status not recorded). Some clones in this sample may be carry-over from other donors' samples. Both conserved end residues are part of each CDR3. Each record gives: J gene, V gene, clone size, D gene, CDR3 DNA, CDR3 protein. The D gene is left open where the match is weak. Clone size is given for some rows only: seen once, a few or many times, or a class if the clone is expanded.

TRBJ2-3 TRBV7-2 NA TRBD2 TGTGCCAGCAACATACCGGGGGCTAGCGGGAGCACAGATACGCAGTATTTT CASNIPGASGSTDTQYF
TRBJ1-1 TRBV11-2 NA NA TGTGCCAGCAGCTTAGAGGCTCGGTGGAACACTGAAGCTTTCTTT CASSLEARWNTEAFF
TRBJ1-4 TRBV12-3/TRBV12-4 once NA TGTGCCAGCAGCCCTCTTAGCGGGCCTGGAAGAGAAAAACTGTTTTTT CASSPLSGPGREKLFF
TRBJ2-6 TRBV20-1 few TRBD2 TGCAGTGCTAGGGCAGCGGGGGGTCAGAGCTCTGGGGCCAACGTCCTGACTTTC CSARAAGGQSSGANVLTF
TRBJ2-2 TRBV7-9 many TRBD2 TGTGCCAGCAGCTCCCGACGGGGGGAAGCCGGGGAGCTGTTTTTT CASSSRRGEAGELFF
TRBJ2-2 TRBV11-2 NA NA TGTGCCAGCAGCGTCTCCGGAGGGCCAGGCGGGGAGCTGTTTTTT CASSVSGGPGGELFF
TRBJ1-1 TRBV12-3/TRBV12-4 NA NA TGTGCCAGCAGTGGTTGGGGGAACACTGAAGCTTTCTTT CASSGWGNTEAFF
TRBJ1-6 TRBV14 few NA TGTGCCAGCAGCCTCAGAGGCGAGTTTTCACCCCTCCACTTT CASSLRGEFSPLHF
TRBJ2-2 TRBV10-3 NA TRBD2 TGTGCCATCACCGGGACTAGCGGGAATGGGGAGCTGTTTTTT CAITGTSGNGELFF
TRBJ2-5 TRBV20-1 NA NA TGCAGTGCTAGTTGGCGAAGAGGTTCTCGACAAGATACCCAGTACTTC CSASWRRGSRQDTQYF
TRBJ1-6 TRBV5-1 NA NA TGCGCCAGCAGCCCTACAGGGCAAAATAATTCACCCCTCCACTTT CASSPTGQNNSPLHF
TRBJ2-1 TRBV12-3/TRBV12-4 NA NA TGTGCCAGCAGTTTTCGGGTTTACAATGAGCAGTTCTTC CASSFRVYNEQFF
TRBJ1-6 TRBV12-3/TRBV12-4 few NA TGTGCCAGCAGTTTATCGTCGGGGAATTCACCCCTCCACTTT CASSLSSGNSPLHF
TRBJ2-2 TRBV7-8 NA NA TGTGCCAGCAGCTCTTACAGGGCAGCCGGGGAGCTGTTTTTT CASSSYRAAGELFF
TRBJ1-5 TRBV24-1 NA NA TGTGCCACCAGTGATTCCATGAGGGCAAATCAGCCCCAGCATTTT CATSDSMRANQPQHF
TRBJ1-5 TRBV7-2 NA NA TGTGCCAGACGGGGTTCGGGAGACCACAATCAGCCCCAGCATTTT CARRGSGDHNQPQHF
TRBJ2-2 TRBV29-1 NA TRBD1 TGCAGCGTTCTCCGGGACAGTAACGGGGAGCTGTTTTTT CSVLRDSNGELFF
TRBJ1-1 TRBV6-1 few NA TGTGCCAGCAGTGAAGTAACGGGGGGAGTCACTGAAGCTTTCTTT CASSEVTGGVTEAFF
TRBJ1-1 TRBV29-1 many NA TGCAGCGTTGGGTCAGGCAGGGTGACTGAAGCTTTCTTT CSVGSGRVTEAFF
TRBJ2-3 TRBV4-1 few NA TGCGCCAGCAGCCAAGGCGGTGATACGCAGTATTTT CASSQGGDTQYF
TRBJ1-2 TRBV19 few TRBD1 TGTGCCAGTAGCGACAGGGCCGGCTATGGCTACACCTTC CASSDRAGYGYTF
TRBJ2-1 TRBV24-1 NA TRBD2 TGTGCCACCCAAACTAGCGGGAGAGTCTACAATGAGCAGTTCTTC CATQTSGRVYNEQFF
TRBJ1-1 TRBV19 once TRBD1 TGTGCCAGTACCTCCGGGACAGAATATACTGAAGCTTTCTTT CASTSGTEYTEAFF
TRBJ2-7 TRBV11-2 few TRBD2 TGTGCCAGCAGCTTAGAAATGGCGGGAGGCCGCTACGAGCAGTACTTC CASSLEMAGGRYEQYF
TRBJ1-5 TRBV6-6 NA NA TGTGCCAGCAGAACCGGACAGAATAATCAGCCCCAGCATTTT CASRTGQNNQPQHF
TRBJ2-1 TRBV24-1 NA NA TGTGCCACCAGTGATCCGTCCCTAGGCGGGAAGGGCTACAATGAGCAGTTCTTC CATSDPSLGGKGYNEQFF
TRBJ2-5 TRBV7-8 few TRBD1 TGTGCCAGCAGCTTGATTACAGGGGGCACCCAGTACTTC CASSLITGGTQYF
TRBJ2-2 TRBV27 few NA TGTGCCAGCAGTATCGTGGGCTCCCTCGGGGAGCTGTTTTTT CASSIVGSLGELFF
TRBJ1-2 TRBV7-8 NA NA TGTGCCAGCAGCCTGAATTATGCCCCGGCCGATGGCTACACCTTC CASSLNYAPADGYTF
TRBJ2-2 TRBV7-2 NA NA TGTGCCAGCCTTCTTAGCCCAGGGGCTAACACCGGGGAGCTGTTTTTT CASLLSPGANTGELFF
TRBJ2-3 TRBV19 many TRBD1 TGTGCCAGTAGTTCTCACCGGGACAGGGGGGAAGATACGCAGTATTTT CASSSHRDRGEDTQYF
TRBJ1-5 TRBV5-4 NA TRBD1 TGTGCCAGCAGCCTAGGGGGCAACGATCAGCCCCAGCATTTT CASSLGGNDQPQHF
TRBJ1-6 TRBV28 NA TRBD1 TGTGCCAGCACCGCAGGGGGCATACGGTCACCCCTCCACTTT CASTAGGIRSPLHF
TRBJ2-1 TRBV19 NA TRBD2 TGTGCCAGTAGTTTTCCGGGACTAGCGGGCCCTAAGTCCTACAATGAGCAGTTCTTC CASSFPGLAGPKSYNEQFF
TRBJ2-5 TRBV4-2 once NA TGTGCCAGCAGCCAAGAAGGAAATCCGGAGGGAGAGACCCAGTACTTC CASSQEGNPEGETQYF
TRBJ2-5 TRBV7-2 few NA TGTGCCAGCAGCTTAGGAGGGTACGAGACCCAGTACTTC CASSLGGYETQYF